This T cell receptor beta chain is drawn from a study of shared clonotypes between healthy human individuals. Trimming removed 5 bases from V and 1 base from J, with 15 bases in between. The germline CDR1 and CDR2 sequences are SGHTA and FQGNSA. The CDR3 covers 16 residues. This clone was seen just once. Authors' methods: Junction-only immunoSEQ sequences carried no quality scores, so filtering differed. Assay: immunoSEQ multiplex PCR; the TCRdb copy retains only in-frame clones and omits some. V and J calls and clone size are given by that table; D and trimming were obtained from the DNA. The table shows approximately 1.5 million clones, with 98% occurring only once.

This receptor was taken from a man aged 30 to 45 in good health. Sequencing was performed on naive CD4+ T cells sorted from blood. Specified subset: CD45RA+ positively selected. The chain joins TRBV7-2 to TRBJ1-5; tentatively, D is TRBD1 (5 bases). The CDR3 loop is CASSPGTAMSNQPQHF. Written as DNA, the CDR3 is TGTGCCAGCAGCCCCGGGACCGCTATGAGCAATCAGCCCCAGCATTTT. Full variable domain (missing parts from reference TRBV7-2 and TRBJ1-5): GAGVSQSPSNKVTEKGKDVELRCDPISGHTALYWYRQSLGQGLEFLIYFQGNSAPDKSGLPSDRFSAERTGGSVSTLTIQRTQQEDSAVYLCASSPGTAMSNQPQHFGDGTRLSIL.